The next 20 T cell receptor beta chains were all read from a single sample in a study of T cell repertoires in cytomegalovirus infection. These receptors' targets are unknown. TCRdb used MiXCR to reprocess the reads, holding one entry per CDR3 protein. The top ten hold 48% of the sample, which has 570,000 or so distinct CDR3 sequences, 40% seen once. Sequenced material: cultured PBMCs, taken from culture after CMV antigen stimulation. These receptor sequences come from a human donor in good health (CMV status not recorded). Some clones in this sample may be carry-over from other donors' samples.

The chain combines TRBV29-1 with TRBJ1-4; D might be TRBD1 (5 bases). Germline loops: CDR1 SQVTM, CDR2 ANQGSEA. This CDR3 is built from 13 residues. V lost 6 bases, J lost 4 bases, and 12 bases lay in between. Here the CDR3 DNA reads TGCAGCGTGAGAGGGGCGGGTAATGAAAAACTGTTTTTT. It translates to CSVRGAGNEKLFF.

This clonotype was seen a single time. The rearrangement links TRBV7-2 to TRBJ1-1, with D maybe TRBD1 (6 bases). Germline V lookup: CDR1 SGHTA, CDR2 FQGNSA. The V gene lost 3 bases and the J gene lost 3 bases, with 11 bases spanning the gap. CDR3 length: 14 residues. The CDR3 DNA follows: TGTGCCAGCAGCTTCGACAGGCTCGACACTGAAGCTTTCTTT. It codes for CASSFDRLDTEAFF.

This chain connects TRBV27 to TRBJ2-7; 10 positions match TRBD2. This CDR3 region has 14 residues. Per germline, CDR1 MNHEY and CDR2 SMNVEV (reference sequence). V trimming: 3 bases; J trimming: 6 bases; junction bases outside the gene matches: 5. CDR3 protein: CASSFLAGVSEQYF. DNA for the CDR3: TGTGCCAGCAGTTTCCTAGCGGGAGTGAGCGAGCAGTACTTC.

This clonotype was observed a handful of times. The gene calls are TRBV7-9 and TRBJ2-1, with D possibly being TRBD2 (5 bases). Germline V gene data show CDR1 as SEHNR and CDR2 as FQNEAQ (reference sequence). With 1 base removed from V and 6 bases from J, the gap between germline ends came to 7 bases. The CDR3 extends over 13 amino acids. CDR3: CASSLGTANEQFF. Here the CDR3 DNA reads TGTGCCAGCAGCTTAGGGACTGCCAATGAGCAGTTCTTC.

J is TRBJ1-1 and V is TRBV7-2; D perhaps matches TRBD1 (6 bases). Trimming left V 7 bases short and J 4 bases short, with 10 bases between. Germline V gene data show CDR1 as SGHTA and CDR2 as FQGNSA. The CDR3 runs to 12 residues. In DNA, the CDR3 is TGTGCCAGCACCCTGGACAGCACTGAAGCTTTCTTT. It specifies CASTLDSTEAFF.

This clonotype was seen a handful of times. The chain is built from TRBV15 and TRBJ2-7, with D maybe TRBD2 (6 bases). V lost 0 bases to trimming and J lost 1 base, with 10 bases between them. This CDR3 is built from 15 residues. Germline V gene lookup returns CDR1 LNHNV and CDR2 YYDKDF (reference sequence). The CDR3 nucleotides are TGTGCCACCAGCAGAGAGGGGGGACGTTCCTACGAGCAGTACTTC. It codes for CATSREGGRSYEQYF.

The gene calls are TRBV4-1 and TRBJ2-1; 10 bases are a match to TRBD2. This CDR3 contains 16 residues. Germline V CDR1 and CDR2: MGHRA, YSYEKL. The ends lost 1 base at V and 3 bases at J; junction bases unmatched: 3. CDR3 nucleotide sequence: TGCGCCAGCAGCCAAGGAGGGACTAGCGTCTACAATGAGCAGTTCTTC. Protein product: CASSQGGTSVYNEQFF.

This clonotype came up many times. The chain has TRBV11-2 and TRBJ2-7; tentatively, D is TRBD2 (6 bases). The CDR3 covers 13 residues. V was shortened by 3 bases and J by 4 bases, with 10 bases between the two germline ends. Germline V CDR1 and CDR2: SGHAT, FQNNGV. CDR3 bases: TGTGCCAGCAGCTTGGGACTGACTTACGAGCAGTACTTC. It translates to CASSLGLTYEQYF.

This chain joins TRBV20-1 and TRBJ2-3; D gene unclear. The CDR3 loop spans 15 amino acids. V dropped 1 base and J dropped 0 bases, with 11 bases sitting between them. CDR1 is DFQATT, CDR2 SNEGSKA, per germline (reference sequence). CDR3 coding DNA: TGCAGTGCTAGAGGCCCAGCCTCGAGCACAGATACGCAGTATTTT. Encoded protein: CSARGPASSTDTQYF.

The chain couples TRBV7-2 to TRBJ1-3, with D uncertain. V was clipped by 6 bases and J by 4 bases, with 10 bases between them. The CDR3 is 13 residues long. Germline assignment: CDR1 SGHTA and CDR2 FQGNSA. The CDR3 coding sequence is TGTGCCAGCAGACCTTCAGGAGGAAACACCATATATTTT. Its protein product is CASRPSGGNTIYF.

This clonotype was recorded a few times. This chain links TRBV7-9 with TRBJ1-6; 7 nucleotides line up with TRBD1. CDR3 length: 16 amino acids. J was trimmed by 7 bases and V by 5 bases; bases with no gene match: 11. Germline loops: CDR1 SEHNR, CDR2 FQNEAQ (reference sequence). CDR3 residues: CASSIGRMGQNSPLHF. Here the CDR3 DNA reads TGTGCCAGCAGCATAGGGCGGATGGGACAGAATTCACCCCTCCACTTT.

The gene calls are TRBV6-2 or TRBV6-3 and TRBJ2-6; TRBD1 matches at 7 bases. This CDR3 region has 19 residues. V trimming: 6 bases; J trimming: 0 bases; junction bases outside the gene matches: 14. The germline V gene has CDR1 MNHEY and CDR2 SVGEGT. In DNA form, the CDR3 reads TGTGCCAGCAGCGATCCATGGCGACAGGGTTCCTCTGGGGCCAACGTCCTGACTTTC. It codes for CASSDPWRQGSSGANVLTF.

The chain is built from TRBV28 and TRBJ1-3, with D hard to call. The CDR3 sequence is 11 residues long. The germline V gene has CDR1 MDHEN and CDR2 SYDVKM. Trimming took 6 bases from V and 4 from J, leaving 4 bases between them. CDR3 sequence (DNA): TGTGCCAGCAGGGCAGGAAACACCATATATTTT. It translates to CASRAGNTIYF. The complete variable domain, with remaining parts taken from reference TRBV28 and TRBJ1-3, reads DVKVTQSSRYLVKRTGEKVFLECVQDMDHENMFWYRQDPGLGLRLIYFSYDVKMKEKGDIPEGYSVSREKKERFSLILESASTNQTSMYLCASRAGNTIYFGEGSWLTVV.

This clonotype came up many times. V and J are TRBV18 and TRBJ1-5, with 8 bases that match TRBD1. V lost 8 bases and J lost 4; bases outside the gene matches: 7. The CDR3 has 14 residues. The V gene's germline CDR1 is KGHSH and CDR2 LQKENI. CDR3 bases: TGTGCCAGCAGCCCCGGGACAGGAAATCAGCCCCAGCATTTT. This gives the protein CASSPGTGNQPQHF.

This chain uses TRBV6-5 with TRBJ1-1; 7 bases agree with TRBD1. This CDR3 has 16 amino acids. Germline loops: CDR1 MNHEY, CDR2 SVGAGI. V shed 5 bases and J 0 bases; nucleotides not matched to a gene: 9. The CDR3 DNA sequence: TGTGCCAGCAGTAAAAGACAGGGTCCCCTGAACACTGAAGCTTTCTTT. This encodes CASSKRQGPLNTEAFF.

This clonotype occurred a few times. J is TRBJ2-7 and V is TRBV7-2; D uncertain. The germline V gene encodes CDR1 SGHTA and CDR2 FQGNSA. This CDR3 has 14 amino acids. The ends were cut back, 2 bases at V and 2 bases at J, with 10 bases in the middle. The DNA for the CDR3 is TGTGCCAGCAGCTTATCAGCAGACCCCTACGAGCAGTACTTC. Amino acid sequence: CASSLSADPYEQYF.

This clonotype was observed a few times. The CDR3 DNA reads TGTGCCAGCAGCTTAGGACAGGGAGGCCCCTACGAGCAGTACTTC. Translated, it gives CASSLGQGGPYEQYF. The chain combines TRBV7-2 with TRBJ2-7; tentatively, D is TRBD1 (7 bases). CDR1 and CDR2 (germline): SGHTA, FQGNSA. Trimming stripped 1 base from V and 2 bases from J, with 12 bases between. The CDR3 is made up of 15 amino acids.

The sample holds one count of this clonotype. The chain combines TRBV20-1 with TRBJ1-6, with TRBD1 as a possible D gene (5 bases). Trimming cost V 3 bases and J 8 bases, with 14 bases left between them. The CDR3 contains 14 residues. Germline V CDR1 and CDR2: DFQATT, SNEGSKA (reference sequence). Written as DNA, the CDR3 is TGCAGTGCTAGTGATGACGTGGGGCATTCACCCCTCCACTTT. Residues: CSASDDVGHSPLHF.

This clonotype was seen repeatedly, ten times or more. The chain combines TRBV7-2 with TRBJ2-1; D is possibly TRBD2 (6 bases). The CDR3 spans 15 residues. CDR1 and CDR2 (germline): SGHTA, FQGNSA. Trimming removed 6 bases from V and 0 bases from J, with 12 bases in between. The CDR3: CASRPRRVSYNEQFF. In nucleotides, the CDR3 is TGTGCCAGCAGACCCCGGAGGGTCTCCTACAATGAGCAGTTCTTC. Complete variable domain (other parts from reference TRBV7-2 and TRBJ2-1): GAGVSQSPSNKVTEKGKDVELRCDPISGHTALYWYRQSLGQGLEFLIYFQGNSAPDKSGLPSDRFSAERTGGSVSTLTIQRTQQEDSAVYLCASRPRRVSYNEQFFGPGTRLTVL.

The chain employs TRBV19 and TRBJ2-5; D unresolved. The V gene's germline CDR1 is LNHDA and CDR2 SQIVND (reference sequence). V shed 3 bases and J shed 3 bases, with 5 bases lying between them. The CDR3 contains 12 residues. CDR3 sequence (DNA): TGTGCCAGTAGTATGGCAGAAGAGACCCAGTACTTC. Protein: CASSMAEETQYF.